The clone carrying this T cell receptor beta chain was recorded only once. Its specificity is unknown. Isolated RNA was reverse transcribed in full, so expressed TCRB transcripts were sequenced. It was found that naive, central memory and regulatory T cell samples averaged about 3.4 million reads. Here immunoSEQ multiplex PCR was the method, and the copy in TCRdb shows in-frame clones only, minus some. The table records hundreds of thousands of clones, about an eighth of them present only once. This sample is drawn from a study of beta chain features in type 1 diabetes. Study-level background: Sorted cells examined across all samples numbered around 99,000,000. Findings and limits, study-wide: When Type 1 diabetes patients were examined, their TCRB CDR3s proved moderately but significantly shorter in all four CD4+ subsets.

Trimming cost V 5 bases and J 1 base; bases outside gene matches: 9. Germline V CDR1 and CDR2: MDHEN, SYDVKM. The CDR3 spans 18 residues. The TCR was taken from a young man with type 1 diabetes. The V call is TRBV28, the J call TRBJ2-4, with 12 bases that match TRBD1. The sequencing input was naive CD4+ T cells from blood. The CDR3 DNA reads as TGTGCCAGCAGTATAGCCGGGACAGGGGGCTATGCCAAAAACATTCAGTACTTC. Translating it yields CASSIAGTGGYAKNIQYF.